The entry below gives a single TCR beta chain sequence along with its context. Its antigen is unidentified. CDR1 and CDR2 (germline): KGHSH, LQKENI. V gave up 4 bases and J gave up 2 bases; unmatched junction bases: 12. This CDR3 has 17 residues. This entry is derived from a study of T cells in localized non-small cell lung cancer. Some clones are missing from TCRdb's copy, which holds only in-frame ones; the method was immunoSEQ multiplex PCR. Of about 41,000 clones listed, roughly nine tenths are singletons. Whole-study results and caveats: There was an association of higher blood T cell density with longer overall survival. In uninvolved adjacent lung, T cell clonality reached its highest value, exceeding tumor.

Source: peripheral blood, taken before any cancer treatment. The rearrangement uses TRBV18 and TRBJ2-3; 7 bases align to TRBD2. The clonotype was recovered from a woman aged 18-49 years with stage III lung adenocarcinoma. The CDR3: CASSLYPSGEHTDTQYF. The DNA of the CDR3 is TGTGCCAGCTCACTCTACCCGAGCGGGGAGCACACAGATACGCAGTATTTT. The whole variable domain, filled in from reference TRBV18 and TRBJ2-3, reads NAGVMQNPRHLVRRRGQEARLRCSPMKGHSHVYWYRQLPEEGLKFMVYLQKENIIDESGMPKERFSAEFPKEGPSILRIQQVVRGDSAAYFCASSLYPSGEHTDTQYFGPGTRLTVL.